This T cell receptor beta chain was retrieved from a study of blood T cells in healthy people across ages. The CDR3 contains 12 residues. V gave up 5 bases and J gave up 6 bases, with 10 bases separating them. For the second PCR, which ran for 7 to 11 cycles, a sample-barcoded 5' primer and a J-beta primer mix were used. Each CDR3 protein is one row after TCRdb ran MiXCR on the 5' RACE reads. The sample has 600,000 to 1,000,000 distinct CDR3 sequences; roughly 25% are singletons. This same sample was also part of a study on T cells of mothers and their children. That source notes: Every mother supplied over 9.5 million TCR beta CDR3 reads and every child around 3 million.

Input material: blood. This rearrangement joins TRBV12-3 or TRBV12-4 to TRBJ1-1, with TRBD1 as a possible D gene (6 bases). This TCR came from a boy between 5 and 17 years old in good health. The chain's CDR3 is CASSPRQAEAFF. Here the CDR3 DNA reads TGTGCCAGCAGTCCCCGACAGGCTGAAGCTTTCTTT.